One and the same sample provided the 9 T cell receptor beta chains below, sequenced in a study of blood T cells in healthy people across ages. A second 7 to 11 cycle PCR used barcoded and J-beta primers. TCRdb redid the calling of the 5' RACE reads with MiXCR, one entry per CDR3 protein. This sample has 590,000 or so distinct CDR3 sequences, with about 28% found just once. Sequencing used blood. The receptors were gathered from an elderly woman in good health.

V is TRBV20-1 and J is TRBJ2-5; D uncertain. Germline V gene sequence: CDR1 DFQATT, CDR2 SNEGSKA (reference sequence). V was cut by 4 bases and J by 11 bases, with 23 bases left in between. This CDR3 region has 14 residues. The CDR3 sequence is CSATNNPIENEQYF. In DNA, the CDR3 is TGCAGTGCTACGAACAACCCGATTGAAAATGAGCAGTACTTC.

This clonotype was seen many times. V is TRBV3-1 and J is TRBJ2-7; D remains unclear. V lost 2 bases to trimming and J lost 5 bases, with 4 bases between them. The CDR3 is made up of 11 amino acids. In germline, CDR1 is LGHDT, CDR2 YNNKEL (reference sequence). The CDR3 DNA is TGTGCCAGCAGCCAATCGGACGAGCAGTACTTC. Protein: CASSQSDEQYF.

The chain is built from TRBV27 and TRBJ2-1; 14 nucleotides match TRBD2. V trimming: 4 bases; J trimming: 12 bases; junction bases outside the gene matches: 8. The CDR3 extends over 15 amino acids. Germline V lookup: CDR1 MNHEY, CDR2 SMNVEV (reference sequence). The CDR3 sequence is CASSSPGLAGVGQFF. DNA of the CDR3: TGTGCCAGCAGTTCACCGGGACTAGCGGGAGTCGGGCAGTTCTTC.

CDR3 sequence reads: CATSRGGAVQETQYF. Here the CDR3 DNA reads TGTGCCACCAGCCGGGGCGGGGCTGTTCAAGAGACCCAGTACTTC. The V gene is TRBV15, the J gene TRBJ2-7; a weak D match, TRBD2 (6 bases). The J call is in doubt because the DNA end fits TRBJ2-5 better. The germline CDR1 and CDR2 sequences are LNHNV and YYDKDF (reference sequence). CDR3 size: 15 residues.

The sample holds a few counts of this clonotype. V usage is TRBV30 and J usage is TRBJ2-7, with D perhaps given as TRBD1 or TRBD2 (6 bases each). The CDR3 spans 13 residues. Germline V CDR1 and CDR2: GTSNPN, SVGIG (reference sequence). V was pared by 2 bases and J by 5 bases, with 13 bases between. The CDR3 loop is CAWSLTGRNEQYF. CDR3 DNA: TGTGCCTGGAGTCTAACAGGGAGGAACGAGCAGTACTTC.

V and J are TRBV20-1 and TRBJ1-2, with TRBD1 matching over 7 bases. V shed 0 bases, J shed 2 bases, and the junction held 3 bases outside the gene matches. Germline loops: CDR1 DFQATT, CDR2 SNEGSKA (reference sequence). CDR3 length: 14 residues. The CDR3 loop is CSARDRGNNYGYTF. The CDR3 nucleotides read TGCAGTGCTAGAGACAGGGGGAACAACTATGGCTACACCTTC.

Ten or more counts support this clonotype. The V gene is TRBV12-3 or TRBV12-4, the J gene TRBJ2-3, with D unresolved. V lost 3 bases and J lost 4, with 8 bases in between. This CDR3 is 13 amino acids long. This chain's CDR3 is CASSFKGADTQYF. The CDR3 coding sequence is TGTGCCAGCAGTTTCAAAGGCGCAGATACGCAGTATTTT.

The J gene is TRBJ2-3, the V gene TRBV7-2; 11 bases agree with TRBD2. Germline loops: CDR1 SGHTA, CDR2 FQGNSA. J lost 6 bases, V lost 5 bases, and 4 bases had no gene match. The CDR3 sequence is 14 residues long. The CDR3 nucleotides read TGTGCCAGCAGCCGGGCTAGCGGGGGGGATACGCAGTATTTT. Encoded protein: CASSRASGGDTQYF. Looking up the rest from reference TRBV7-2 and TRBJ2-3 gives the full variable domain: GAGVSQSPSNKVTEKGKDVELRCDPISGHTALYWYRQSLGQGLEFLIYFQGNSAPDKSGLPSDRFSAERTGGSVSTLTIQRTQQEDSAVYLCASSRASGGDTQYFGPGTRLTVL.

V usage is TRBV5-1 and J usage is TRBJ2-7, with 12 bases identical to TRBD2. The CDR3 spans 15 residues. Germline CDR1 reads SGHRS; CDR2 reads YFSETQ. V lost 3 bases and J lost 0; bases outside the gene matches: 1. This CDR3 reads CASSSTSGSSYEQYF. The DNA of the CDR3 is TGCGCCAGCAGCTCGACTAGCGGGAGCTCCTACGAGCAGTACTTC.